This T cell receptor beta chain emerged from a study of beta chain features in type 1 diabetes. Turning to the study itself: Patients were similar to healthy donors in age and gender (as well as in cell yields). All of the samples together had 107,917,701 sorted cells examined.

This clone has only a few counts. Antigen: not known. Unmatched junction bases numbered 2, after V lost 2 bases and J lost 2 bases. The germline CDR1 and CDR2 sequences are ENHRY and SYGVKD. The CDR3 spans 14 residues. Every bit of the isolated RNA underwent reverse transcription, so sequencing read expressed TCRB transcripts. Profiling relied on immunoSEQ multiplex PCR, and the TCRdb table lists in-frame clones only, not all of them. This repertoire shows about 230,000 clones, more than 15% found once; its top ten account for about 0.078%. Findings and limits, study-wide: People with Type 1 diabetes carried modestly yet significantly shorter TCRB CDR3s in all four CD4+ subsets.

The receptor's source is a man younger than 40 with type 1 diabetes. This chain joins TRBV10-3 and TRBJ2-5; 7 bases are a match to TRBD2. The sample comprised naive CD4+ T cells from blood. The CDR3 sequence: CAISEASGQETQYF. CDR3 in DNA: TGTGCCATCAGTGAGGCTAGCGGTCAAGAGACCCAGTACTTC.